A single sample is the source of the 13 T cell receptor beta chains below, sequenced in a study of blood T cell repertoires in COVID-19 (dated by TCRdb to 2020 to 2021). Library generation was performed with the immunoSEQ multiplex PCR assay. Not all clones reach the TCRdb copy of this immuneACCESS table, which keeps in-frame sequences only. Checked studies attribute under half of the gap to unresolved V genes and leave the rest unexplained. Here the sample has more than 200,000 clones; 88% occur a single time. The ten largest clones capture 1.2% to 1.5% of the sample. Sequenced input: peripheral blood. The receptors shown here come from a man older than 75 with acute or convalescent COVID-19.

The rearrangement joins TRBV12-1 to TRBJ1-4; TRBD1, the D gene given by the table, was not confirmed from the DNA. TRBV12-1 is a listed pseudogene. CDR3 length: 19 residues. The CDR3 DNA sequence: TGTGCCAGCAGCTTTGGTGCGACAGGGGGCGGGTCAACTAATGAAAAACTGTTTTTT. Translated, it gives CASSFGATGGGSTNEKLFF.

This chain connects TRBV19 to TRBJ2-7; 9 positions agree with TRBD1. The junction had 9 bases not matched to a gene; V was cut back by 5 bases and J by 7 bases. The CDR3 runs 14 residues. The germline V gene encodes CDR1 LNHDA and CDR2 SQIVND (reference sequence). CDR3 in amino acids: CASSPGTGTIEQYF. In nucleotides, the CDR3 is TGTGCCAGTAGTCCGGGGACAGGGACCATAGAGCAGTACTTC.

The chain recombines TRBV19 with TRBJ1-2, with 8 positions matching TRBD1. Germline V gene data show CDR1 as LNHDA and CDR2 as SQIVND (reference sequence). The CDR3 is 15 amino acids. With V trimmed by 9 bases and J by 8 bases, 17 bases remained unmatched. DNA of the CDR3: TGTGCCAGCGAAAATCAGGGGGCACCCGGCGGAGGCTACACCTTC. Its protein product is CASENQGAPGGGYTF.

J is TRBJ2-4 and V is TRBV28; 7 nucleotides agree with TRBD1. This CDR3 is 17 amino acids long. The V gene's germline CDR1 is MDHEN and CDR2 SYDVKM. V lost 6 bases and J lost 3; bases outside the gene matches: 14. This chain's CDR3 is CASSPMTGYYVKNIQYF. The CDR3 DNA is TGTGCCAGCAGCCCAATGACAGGGTATTATGTCAAAAACATTCAGTACTTC. The full variable domain, its missing parts supplied by reference TRBV28 and TRBJ2-4, is DVKVTQSSRYLVKRTGEKVFLECVQDMDHENMFWYRQDPGLGLRLIYFSYDVKMKEKGDIPEGYSVSREKKERFSLILESASTNQTSMYLCASSPMTGYYVKNIQYFGAGTRLSVL.

The chain employs TRBV28 and TRBJ1-5; D uncertain. The CDR3 is made up of 15 amino acids. Germline V lookup: CDR1 MDHEN, CDR2 SYDVKM. V lost 2 bases to trimming and J lost 7 bases, with 15 bases between them. The CDR3 coding sequence is TGTGCCAGCAGTTTAATTGCTGAGTCGTACCAGCCCCAGCATTTT. It codes for CASSLIAESYQPQHF.

This chain links TRBV5-4 with TRBJ1-4; 9 positions match TRBD1. The CDR3 runs 15 residues. After removal of 4 bases from V and 2 bases from J, the junction contained 3 bases not matched to a gene. Germline CDR1 reads SGHNT; CDR2 reads YYREEE (reference sequence). CDR3 DNA sequence: TGTGCCAGCAGCCGACAGGGGGAGACTAATGAAAAACTGTTTTTT. It encodes CASSRQGETNEKLFF.

This chain uses TRBV6-5 with TRBJ1-4; TRBD1 matches 8 bases. V lost 2 bases, J lost 10 bases, and 12 bases stayed unmatched. The CDR3 spans 16 residues. Germline V gene lookup returns CDR1 MNHEY and CDR2 SVGAGI. The CDR3 is CASSYTRTGTRRKLFF. As DNA, the CDR3 is TGTGCCAGCAGTTACACTCGGACAGGGACCCGTCGAAAACTGTTTTTT.

This clone was counted a single time. The genes are TRBV7-9 and TRBJ1-2, with D tentatively TRBD1 (6 bases). CDR3 length: 12 amino acids. Germline CDR1 reads SEHNR; CDR2 reads FQNEAQ (reference sequence). Trimming left V 8 bases short and J 4 bases short, with 11 bases between. This chain's CDR3 is CASGGGLYGYTF. CDR3 bases: TGTGCCAGCGGCGGGGGGCTCTATGGCTACACCTTC.

The chain combines TRBV27 with TRBJ1-1; D is undetermined. The CDR3 sequence is 14 residues long. V was pared by 0 bases and J by 1 base, with 6 bases between. The germline CDR1 and CDR2 sequences are MNHEY and SMNVEV (reference sequence). The CDR3 bases are TGTGCCAGCAGTTTATCCGGCGGGAACACTGAAGCTTTCTTT. This gives the protein CASSLSGGNTEAFF.

The V and J genes are TRBV28 and TRBJ2-1, with 7 bases identical to TRBD2. The V segment lost 5 bases and the J segment 5 bases; nucleotides outside the gene matches: 9. The CDR3 runs 15 residues. Germline assignment: CDR1 MDHEN and CDR2 SYDVKM. The CDR3 loop reads CASSPEGGSNNEQFF. Written as DNA, the CDR3 is TGTGCCAGCAGTCCCGAGGGCGGGAGCAACAATGAGCAGTTCTTC. Full variable domain (missing parts from reference TRBV28 and TRBJ2-1): DVKVTQSSRYLVKRTGEKVFLECVQDMDHENMFWYRQDPGLGLRLIYFSYDVKMKEKGDIPEGYSVSREKKERFSLILESASTNQTSMYLCASSPEGGSNNEQFFGPGTRLTVL.

The J gene is TRBJ2-7, the V gene TRBV12-5, with 7 bases aligning to TRBD1. In germline, CDR1 is LGHNT, CDR2 FRNRAP. Trimming removed 10 bases from V and 6 bases from J; junction bases left unmatched: 30. The CDR3 runs to 19 residues. The CDR3 loop reads CANCSTASGTAPRYGEQYF. CDR3 sequence (DNA): TGTGCTAATTGCTCCACCGCATCCGGGACAGCTCCGCGGTACGGCGAGCAGTACTTC.

Concerning this clone itself: At the DNA level, this CDR3 is encoded by other sequences in the same sample as well. This chain uses TRBV5-1 with TRBJ2-7, with D tentatively TRBD1 (5 bases). The V gene's germline CDR1 is SGHRS and CDR2 YFSETQ. The length of the CDR3 is 14 residues. Trimming took 0 bases from V and 0 from J, leaving 7 bases between them. CDR3 sequence (DNA): TGCGCCAGCAGCTTGGGGGGCTCCTCCTACGAGCAGTACTTC. Its translation is CASSLGGSSYEQYF.

This clone was counted a few times. This sequence joins TRBV19 and TRBJ2-1, with TRBD2 matching 7 bases. Germline CDR1 and CDR2: LNHDA and SQIVND (reference sequence). V shed 7 bases, J shed 7 bases, and the junction held 7 bases outside the gene matches. The CDR3 sequence is 13 residues long. In nucleotides, the CDR3 is TGTGCCAGTATTGGCGGGAGACGGAATGAGCAGTTCTTC. It yields the protein CASIGGRRNEQFF.